This T cell receptor (beta chain) was profiled in a study of blood T cell repertoires in COVID-19. Study-level background: Researchers got acute and convalescent COVID-19 samples from the United States, Italy and Spain.

Assay used: immunoSEQ multiplex PCR; TCRdb lists only in-frame clones, some missing. The sample lists about 77,000 clones, 90% seen once, with about a sixth in the top ten. This CDR3 contains 17 residues. Per germline, CDR1 LGHDT and CDR2 YNNKEL (reference sequence). The V gene lost 4 bases and the J gene lost 1 base, with 18 bases spanning the gap. The receptor comes from a woman older than 75 with active or convalescent COVID-19. Material for sequencing was peripheral blood. This chain connects TRBV3-1 (or the pseudogene TRBV3-2) to TRBJ2-3; the D is unclear. CDR3 DNA sequence: TGTGCCAGCAGCCGCCCGACGGGTATCGTTGGCACAGATACGCAGTATTTT. The encoded protein is CASSRPTGIVGTDTQYF.